This entry concerns a single TCR beta chain. The sample has other DNA sequences that encode this CDR3 too. Measured with immunoSEQ multiplex PCR; TCRdb has only the in-frame clones, and not every one. The sample has around 2,000,000 clones; 95% are singletons. Germline CDR1 SGHRS, CDR2 YFSETQ. Trimming at V came to 4 bases and at J to 6 bases, leaving 3 bases not matched to a gene. The CDR3 loop spans 15 amino acids. This sample was taken from a study of shared clonotypes between healthy human individuals. Material: naive CD4+ T cells sorted from blood. The sample's subset: CD45RA+ positively selected. The V call is TRBV5-1, the J call TRBJ1-6; 11 bases agree with TRBD1. The clonotype originates from a young man in good health. In nucleotides, the CDR3 is TGCGCCAGCAGCACGGGACAGGGGGGTAATTCACCCCTCCACTTT. Amino acids: CASSTGQGGNSPLHF.